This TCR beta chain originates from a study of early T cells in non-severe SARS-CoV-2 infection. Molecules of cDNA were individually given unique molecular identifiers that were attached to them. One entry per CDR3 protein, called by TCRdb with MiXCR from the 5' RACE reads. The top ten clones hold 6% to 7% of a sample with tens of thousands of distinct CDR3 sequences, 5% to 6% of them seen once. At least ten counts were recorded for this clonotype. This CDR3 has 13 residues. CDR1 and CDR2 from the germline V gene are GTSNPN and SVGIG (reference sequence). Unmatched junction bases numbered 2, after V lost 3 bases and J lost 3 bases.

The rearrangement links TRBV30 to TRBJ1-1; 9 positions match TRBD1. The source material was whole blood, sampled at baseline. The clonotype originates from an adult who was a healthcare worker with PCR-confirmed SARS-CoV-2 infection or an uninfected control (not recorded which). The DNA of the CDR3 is TGTGCCTGGAGACAGGGGGCTGACACTGAAGCTTTCTTT. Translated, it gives CAWRQGADTEAFF.